The 21 T cell receptor beta chains presented below share a single source sample, sequenced in a study of blood T cell repertoires in COVID-19. Using immunoSEQ multiplex PCR, the repertoire was profiled, and TCRdb retains in-frame clones only, with some absent. The repertoire holds some 150,000 clones, with over 80% as singletons. Sequenced input: peripheral blood. These receptors were collected from a woman aged 40-49 years with active or convalescent COVID-19.

Only a few counts were recorded for this clone. The chain recombines TRBV27 with TRBJ1-5, with D tentatively TRBD1 (6 bases). V was pared by 2 bases and J by 2 bases, with 10 bases between. Germline V gene data show CDR1 as MNHEY and CDR2 as SMNVEV (reference sequence). The CDR3 extends over 15 amino acids. The CDR3 region is CASSLLAGGNQPQHF. As DNA, the CDR3 is TGTGCCAGCAGTTTACTGGCAGGGGGCAATCAGCCCCAGCATTTT.

The chain joins TRBV5-6 to TRBJ2-7, with D tentatively TRBD2 (7 bases). V was clipped by 1 base and J by 4 bases, with 15 bases between them. The CDR3 contains 15 residues. CDR1 and CDR2 from the germline V gene are SGHDT and YYEEEE. CDR3 in amino acids: CASSLRGALGYEQYF. CDR3 DNA: TGTGCCAGCAGCTTGCGGGGGGCGCTGGGGTACGAGCAGTACTTC.

The J gene is TRBJ2-7, the V gene TRBV7-2; possible D gene TRBD1, 5 bases. CDR3 length equals 14 residues. Germline CDR1 SGHTA, CDR2 FQGNSA. Trimming removed 7 bases from V and 6 bases from J, with 19 bases in between. The CDR3, as DNA: TGTGCCAGCACCCACAGCAGGGAAATGGGCGAGCAGTACTTC. It yields the protein CASTHSREMGEQYF.

The V and J genes are TRBV24-1 and TRBJ1-5; the D gene is possibly TRBD1 (5 bases). Germline loops: CDR1 KGHDR, CDR2 SFDVKD. This CDR3 contains 16 residues. The germline V and J ends were trimmed by 2 bases and 0 bases, with 10 bases remaining between them. CDR3 sequence: CATSDSRQNSNQPQHF. The CDR3 DNA sequence: TGTGCCACCAGTGATTCCCGACAGAATAGCAATCAGCCCCAGCATTTT.

The rearrangement uses TRBV2 and TRBJ2-5, with D hard to call. CDR1 is SNHLY and CDR2 is FYNNEI in the germline V gene. The V gene lost 1 base and the J gene lost 5 bases, with 8 bases spanning the gap. This CDR3 has 13 residues. The CDR3 nucleotides read TGTGCCAGCAGTGAAGAGTCAGATGAGACCCAGTACTTC. Translation: CASSEESDETQYF. The whole variable domain, filled in from reference TRBV2 and TRBJ2-5, reads EPEVTQTPSHQVTQMGQEVILRCVPISNHLYFYWYRQILGQKVEFLVSFYNNEISEKSEIFDDQFSVERPDGSNFTLKIRSTKLEDSAMYFCASSEESDETQYFGPGTRLLVL.

The chain combines TRBV2 with TRBJ1-6; TRBD1 matches at 7 bases. CDR1 is SNHLY, CDR2 FYNNEI, per germline. This CDR3 contains 14 residues. V was clipped by 1 base and J by 8 bases; unmatched bases: 2. The CDR3 region is CASSEGQGYSPLHF. In DNA form, the CDR3 reads TGTGCCAGCAGTGAAGGACAGGGTTATTCACCCCTCCACTTT.

The CDR3 protein is CASSLVGGIRSYEQYF. CDR3 in DNA: TGTGCCAGCAGCTTGGTTGGGGGGATTAGGTCCTACGAGCAGTACTTC. This chain joins TRBV5-6 and TRBJ2-7; D perhaps matches TRBD2 (6 bases). This CDR3 region has 16 residues. CDR1 is SGHDT and CDR2 is YYEEEE in the germline V gene. The V end lost 0 bases, the J end lost 1 base, and 14 bases lay between the germline ends.

The V call is TRBV28, the J call TRBJ2-3, with 8 bases that match TRBD2. CDR3 size: 15 residues. V gave up 6 bases and J gave up 4 bases; unmatched junction bases: 9. CDR1 and CDR2 (germline): MDHEN, SYDVKM. The CDR3 loop is CASRTHGGGADTQYF. CDR3 DNA: TGTGCCAGCAGGACCCACGGGGGGGGTGCAGATACGCAGTATTTT.

This sequence joins TRBV4-1 and TRBJ1-6, with D tentatively TRBD1 (5 bases). CDR3 length: 17 amino acids. V was shortened by 6 bases and J by 1 base, with 16 bases between the two germline ends. CDR1 and CDR2 (germline): MGHRA, YSYEKL. CDR3 in amino acids: CASRPILSGSYNSPLHF. DNA for the CDR3: TGCGCCAGCAGACCAATCCTTTCAGGGTCCTATAATTCACCCCTCCACTTT.

The rearrangement uses TRBV7-9 and TRBJ2-3; 11 bases map to TRBD2. CDR3 length: 18 residues. Losses at the gene ends were 5 bases for V and 6 bases for J; bases not matched to a gene: 16. Germline V lookup: CDR1 SEHNR, CDR2 FQNEAQ (reference sequence). DNA of the CDR3: TGTGCCAGCAGCGGGCGCACTAGCGGGGGCATCTTAGCTGATACGCAGTATTTT. The encoded protein is CASSGRTSGGILADTQYF.

This chain connects TRBV21-1 to TRBJ1-5; the DNA was not compared with TRBD1, the D call given in the table. TRBV21-1 is annotated as a pseudogene. The CDR3 has 9 residues. The CDR3 DNA follows: TGTGCCAGCAGCAGGGCGAAGCATTTT. Translation: CASSRAKHF.

This clone appeared a single time. The chain combines TRBV7-2 with TRBJ2-1; 10 bases match TRBD2. The CDR3 runs to 14 residues. V was clipped by 6 bases and J by 8 bases; unmatched bases: 7. Germline CDR1 SGHTA, CDR2 FQGNSA. The CDR3 region has the DNA TGTGCCAGCAGAGGGTCTAGCGGGAGCCATGAGCAGTTCTTC. This sequence encodes CASRGSSGSHEQFF.

The V call is TRBV5-1, the J call TRBJ2-5, with 12 bases fitting TRBD1. V gave up 4 bases and J gave up 2 bases; unmatched junction bases: 6. This CDR3 spans 16 amino acids. Germline V lookup: CDR1 SGHRS, CDR2 YFSETQ. For the CDR3, the DNA is TGCGCCAGCAGCCTCGGGACAGGGGGCCCTCAAGAGACCCAGTACTTC. Protein product: CASSLGTGGPQETQYF.

The chain employs TRBV24-1 and TRBJ2-3, with 7 nucleotides matching TRBD2. V shed 5 bases, J shed 2 bases, and the junction held 6 bases outside the gene matches. The germline CDR1 and CDR2 sequences are KGHDR and SFDVKD. The CDR3 has 15 residues. The DNA of the CDR3 is TGTGCCACCAGTGGGGGGGGGTGGGCCACAGATACGCAGTATTTT. Translating it yields CATSGGGWATDTQYF.

The chain links TRBV5-1 to TRBJ1-2, with D unclear. The CDR3 runs to 14 residues. V was pared by 0 bases and J by 6 bases, with 12 bases between. Germline V gene lookup returns CDR1 SGHRS and CDR2 YFSETQ. The CDR3 spells CASSLGTEGNGYTF. The CDR3 bases are TGCGCCAGCAGCTTGGGGACGGAGGGAAATGGCTACACCTTC.

The rearrangement joins TRBV11-2 to TRBJ2-7; 7 nucleotides match TRBD1. In germline, CDR1 is SGHAT, CDR2 FQNNGV. The CDR3 sequence is 14 residues long. With V trimmed by 2 bases and J by 7 bases, 8 bases remained unmatched. The CDR3 region has the DNA TGTGCCAGCAGCTTAACGGACAGGCTCGGGGAGCAGTACTTC. It codes for CASSLTDRLGEQYF. Looking up the rest from reference TRBV11-2 and TRBJ2-7 gives the full variable domain: EAGVAQSPRYKIIEKRQSVAFWCNPISGHATLYWYQQILGQGPKLLIQFQNNGVVDDSQLPKDRFSAERLKGVDSTLKIQPAKLEDSAVYLCASSLTDRLGEQYFGPGTRLTVT.

The chain links TRBV10-1 to TRBJ2-1; TRBD2 agrees at 7 bases. V gave up 0 bases and J gave up 3 bases; unmatched junction bases: 5. CDR3 length: 16 residues. Germline V gene sequence: CDR1 WNHNN, CDR2 SYGVQD (reference sequence). The CDR3 coding sequence is TGCGCCAGCAGTGAGTCGGTAGGGGACTACTACAATGAGCAGTTCTTC. This encodes CASSESVGDYYNEQFF.

The chain has TRBV28 and TRBJ2-7; D is unresolved. This CDR3 has 12 amino acids. V lost 6 bases, J lost 5 bases, and 11 bases lay in between. Germline lookup yields CDR1 MDHEN and CDR2 SYDVKM. The CDR3 loop is CASRSGSDEQYF. The CDR3 DNA follows: TGTGCCAGCAGATCAGGCTCGGACGAGCAGTACTTC.

This sequence joins TRBV7-9 and TRBJ1-2; D unresolved. V was pared by 2 bases and J by 3 bases, with 13 bases between. CDR1 is SEHNR, CDR2 FQNEAQ, per germline (reference sequence). The length of the CDR3 is 15 residues. CDR3 DNA sequence: TGTGCCAGCAGCTTAAGCGACGGGGTAGACTATGGCTACACCTTC. Translated, it gives CASSLSDGVDYGYTF.

This chain joins TRBV9 and TRBJ2-3; the D gene is possibly TRBD2 (6 bases). Germline CDR1 reads SGDLS; CDR2 reads YYNGEE. The CDR3 has 15 residues. V dropped 3 bases and J dropped 0 bases, with 11 bases sitting between them. CDR3 bases: TGTGCCAGCAGCGCTTCTAGCGCGAGCACAGATACGCAGTATTTT. Amino acid sequence: CASSASSASTDTQYF.

This sequence joins TRBV19 and TRBJ2-5; the match to TRBD1 covers 7 bases. Looked up from germline, CDR1 is LNHDA and CDR2 is SQIVND (reference sequence). Germline trimming cut 4 bases from V and 7 bases from J; bases unmatched to any gene: 9. CDR3 length: 14 amino acids. In nucleotides, the CDR3 is TGTGCCAGTAGTAGCTTGGGACAGTCTCGGACCCAGTACTTC. Amino acids: CASSSLGQSRTQYF.